This passage covers 9 T cell receptor beta chains from one sample sequenced in a study of blood T cell repertoires in COVID-19. TCRdb's table, derived via immunoSEQ multiplex PCR, lists solely in-frame clones and lacks some. The sample holds 90,000 to 100,000 clones, around nine tenths seen once. Input material: peripheral blood. Receptor source: a human donor in a cohort sampled during active COVID-19.

The gene calls are TRBV3-1 (or the pseudogene TRBV3-2) and TRBJ2-3; D might be TRBD2 (5 bases). The CDR3 length is 15 residues. Deletions cut 0 bases from V and 2 bases from J, with 9 bases between. The germline V gene encodes CDR1 LGHDT and CDR2 YNNKEL (reference sequence). CDR3 loop: CASSQESGYTDTQYF. The CDR3, as DNA: TGTGCCAGCAGCCAAGAAAGCGGCTACACAGATACGCAGTATTTT.

This clone appeared a few times. Written as DNA, the CDR3 is TGTGCCTGGAGTAAGGGGTATGACTATGGCTACACCTTC. It codes for CAWSKGYDYGYTF. V gene TRBV30 combines with J gene TRBJ1-2; D possibly corresponds to TRBD1 (5 bases). Trimming shortened V by 2 bases and J by 3 bases, and 10 bases separated the two germline ends. This CDR3 region has 13 residues. Germline-derived CDR1 and CDR2 are GTSNPN and SVGIG (reference sequence).

The rearrangement links TRBV5-1 to TRBJ1-1; 11 bases fit TRBD1. Germline V gene data show CDR1 as SGHRS and CDR2 as YFSETQ. The V gene end was trimmed by 7 bases and the J gene end by 0 bases; junction bases not matched to a gene: 5. This CDR3 comprises 15 residues. CDR3 residues: CASAGTGGMNTEAFF. The CDR3 bases are TGCGCCAGCGCTGGGACAGGGGGAATGAACACTGAAGCTTTCTTT.

The chain combines TRBV6-5 with TRBJ1-1, with TRBD1 identical over 8 bases. The CDR3 consists of 12 residues. Germline values: CDR1 MNHEY, CDR2 SVGAGI. V shed 6 bases and J 5 bases; nucleotides not matched to a gene: 2. The CDR3 nucleotides read TGTGCCAGCAGAACAGGGGGTACTGAAGCTTTCTTT. Translating it yields CASRTGGTEAFF.

This sequence joins TRBV19 and TRBJ1-2, with D tentatively TRBD1 (6 bases). The germline V gene encodes CDR1 LNHDA and CDR2 SQIVND (reference sequence). The CDR3 has 16 residues. The V and J ends lost 3 bases and 7 bases respectively, with 21 bases between them. CDR3 sequence: CASSILGPTGLIGYTF. CDR3 coding DNA: TGTGCCAGTAGTATTTTAGGGCCTACAGGGTTAATTGGCTACACCTTC.

The CDR3 is CASRFGTGVYEQYF. The CDR3 DNA follows: TGTGCCAGCAGGTTTGGGACAGGAGTCTACGAGCAGTACTTC. The rearrangement joins TRBV2 to TRBJ2-7; 8 nucleotides agree with TRBD1. The CDR3 sequence is 14 residues long. The ends lost 6 bases at V and 3 bases at J; junction bases unmatched: 7. Germline CDR1 and CDR2: SNHLY and FYNNEI.

The chain joins TRBV7-9 to TRBJ2-1; possible D gene TRBD1, 6 bases. CDR3 length: 16 residues. Trimming stripped 7 bases from V and 10 bases from J, with 26 bases between. Germline loops: CDR1 SEHNR, CDR2 FQNEAQ (reference sequence). CDR3 amino acids: CASTTVRQGFLEEQFF. In DNA, the CDR3 is TGTGCCAGCACCACAGTTCGGCAGGGGTTCTTGGAGGAGCAGTTCTTC.

The chain joins TRBV4-3 to TRBJ2-1, with TRBD2 identical over 8 bases. Germline V lookup: CDR1 LGHNA, CDR2 YSLEER. The CDR3 contains 16 residues. The J segment lost 6 bases and the V segment lost 1 base, leaving 8 bases of the junction unmatched. The CDR3 loop is CASSQGASGSSNEQFF. CDR3 DNA sequence: TGCGCCAGCAGCCAAGGGGCCAGCGGGAGTAGCAATGAGCAGTTCTTC.

V and J are TRBV6-5 and TRBJ1-1; no clear D. Between the trimmed V and J ends, which lost 6 bases and 6 bases, there was a span of 11 bases. The germline V gene has CDR1 MNHEY and CDR2 SVGAGI. This CDR3 region has 12 residues. The CDR3 sequence is CASSSGVAEAFF. The CDR3 coding sequence is TGTGCCAGCAGCAGCGGGGTGGCTGAAGCTTTCTTT.